This TCR beta chain was profiled in a study of T cells in localized non-small cell lung cancer. Here immunoSEQ multiplex PCR was the method, and the copy in TCRdb shows in-frame clones only, minus some. This sample carries about 46,000 clones, approximately 80% of them seen once, and the ten largest clones take more than 15%. The CDR3 has 12 residues. Trimming stripped 0 bases from V and 15 bases from J, with 12 bases between. Per the germline V gene, CDR1 is WNHNN and CDR2 is SYGVQD (reference sequence). The TCR sequence derives from a man aged 40-75 years with stage III lung adenocarcinoma. V and J are TRBV10-1 and TRBJ2-1; D gene unclear. The sample here was peripheral blood mononuclear cells, taken before any cancer treatment. CDR3 sequence: CASSESTEVRFF. As DNA, the CDR3 is TGCGCCAGCAGTGAGTCGACCGAAGTCCGGTTCTTC.